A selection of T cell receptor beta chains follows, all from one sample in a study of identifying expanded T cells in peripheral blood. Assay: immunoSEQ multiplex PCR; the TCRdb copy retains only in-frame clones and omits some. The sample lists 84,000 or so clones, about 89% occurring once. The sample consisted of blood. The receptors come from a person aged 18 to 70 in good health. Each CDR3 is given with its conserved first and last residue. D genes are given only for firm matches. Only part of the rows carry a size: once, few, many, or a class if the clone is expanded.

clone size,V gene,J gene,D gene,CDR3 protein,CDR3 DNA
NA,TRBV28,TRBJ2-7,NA,CASRVQGLSYEQYF,TGTGCCAGCAGGGTACAGGGCCTCTCCTACGAGCAGTACTTC
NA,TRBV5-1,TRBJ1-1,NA,CASRPDMNTEAFF,TGCGCCAGCAGGCCGGATATGAACACTGAAGCTTTCTTT
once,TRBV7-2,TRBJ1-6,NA,CASSLETLTRVKDSPLHF,TGTGCCAGCAGCCTAGAGACCCTCACCAGAGTAAAGGATTCACCCCTCCACTTT
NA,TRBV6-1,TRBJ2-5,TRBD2,CASSGYGGGAETQYF,TGTGCCAGCAGTGGTTATGGCGGGGGGGCAGAGACCCAGTACTTC
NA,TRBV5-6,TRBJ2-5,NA,CASSLPSVETQYF,TGTGCCAGCAGCTTGCCTAGCGTAGAGACCCAGTACTTC
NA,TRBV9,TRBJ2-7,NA,CASSVGGDLSYEQYF,TGTGCCAGCAGCGTAGGGGGAGACCTATCCTACGAGCAGTACTTC
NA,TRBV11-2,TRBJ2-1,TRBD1,CASSYRQGLVNEQFF,TGTGCCAGCAGCTACAGACAGGGGTTAGTCAATGAGCAGTTCTTC
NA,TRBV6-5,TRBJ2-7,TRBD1,CASSPRQGSYEQYF,TGTGCCAGCAGTCCCAGACAGGGTTCCTACGAGCAGTACTTC
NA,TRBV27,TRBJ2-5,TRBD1,CASSPRTGRETQYF,TGTGCCAGCAGTCCGCGGACAGGGCGAGAGACCCAGTACTTC
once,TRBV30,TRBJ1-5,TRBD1,CAWSPGQGFNQPQHF,TGTGCCTGGAGTCCGGGACAGGGGTTCAATCAGCCCCAGCATTTT
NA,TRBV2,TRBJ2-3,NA,CASSESDIAQYF,TGTGCCAGCAGTGAATCGGATATAGCGCAGTATTTT
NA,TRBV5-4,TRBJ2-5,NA,CASSPFQETQYF,TGTGCCAGCAGCCCTTTCCAAGAGACCCAGTACTTC
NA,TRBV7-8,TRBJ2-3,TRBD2,CASSLFLAGGITDTQYF,TGTGCCAGCAGCTTGTTCCTAGCGGGGGGCATCACAGATACGCAGTATTTT
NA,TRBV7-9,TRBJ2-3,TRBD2,CASSRLAGSKETQYF,TGTGCCAGCAGCCGCCTAGCGGGGTCAAAGGAAACGCAGTATTTT
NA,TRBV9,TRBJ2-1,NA,CASSVVTHNEQFF,TGTGCCAGCAGCGTAGTAACGCATAATGAGCAGTTCTTC
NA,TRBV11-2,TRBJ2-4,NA,CASSVGAGGNIQYF,TGTGCCAGCAGCGTAGGGGCTGGGGGAAACATTCAGTACTTC
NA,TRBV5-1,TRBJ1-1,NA,CASSYGRDTEAFF,TGCGCCAGCAGCTATGGAAGGGACACTGAAGCTTTCTTT
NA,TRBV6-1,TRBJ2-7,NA,CASSEAYTDLYEQYF,TGTGCCAGCAGTGAAGCTTATACAGATCTCTACGAGCAGTACTTC
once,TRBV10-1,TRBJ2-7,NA,CTKQINGALSYEQYF,TGCACGAAGCAGATCAACGGGGCACTCTCCTACGAGCAGTACTTC
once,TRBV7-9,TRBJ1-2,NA,CASSLDVGGGYTF,TGTGCCAGCAGCTTAGACGTGGGAGGCGGCTACACCTTC